The entry that follows covers one T cell receptor (beta chain) sequence. The target antigen is unknown. Germline CDR1 is SEHNR and CDR2 is FQNEAQ (reference sequence). V was clipped by 1 base and J by 7 bases, with 11 bases between them. There are 14 residues in the CDR3. This sample was included in a study of Tregs in tolerant kidney transplant recipients. After 6 days with irradiated graft donor PBMCs, CFSE-labeled recipient PBMCs were FACS-sorted. Assay used: immunoSEQ multiplex PCR; TCRdb lists only in-frame clones, some missing. The data contain 8,000 or so clones, about 34% of them singletons. Overall study results and limits: Activated donor B cell expansion appeared to reveal the most relevant donor-specific TCRbeta repertoire.

The sequence derives from a human patient who received a combined kidney and bone marrow transplant. This chain uses TRBV7-9 with TRBJ2-1; D not resolved. The sequencing here drew on CD8+ T cells from blood cultured with allogeneic cells, taken before the transplant. The CDR3 loop reads CASSLESGQNEQFF. CDR3 coding DNA: TGTGCCAGCAGCTTAGAATCGGGTCAGAATGAGCAGTTCTTC. The whole variable domain, remainder taken from reference TRBV7-9 and TRBJ2-1, is DTGVSQNPRHKITKRGQNVTFRCDPISEHNRLYWYRQTLGQGPEFLTYFQNEAQLEKSRLLSDRFSAERPKGSFSTLEIQRTEQGDSAMYLCASSLESGQNEQFFGPGTRLTVL.